This TCR beta chain originates from a study of OX40 agonist ivuxolimab in advanced cancers. Libraries were prepared by immunoSEQ multiplex PCR; TCRdb keeps only in-frame clonotypes and omits some of them. The sample records roughly 28,000 clones, about 88% being singletons. Germline V CDR1 and CDR2: LNHDA, SQIVND (reference sequence). J was trimmed by 5 bases and V by 3 bases; bases with no gene match: 4. The CDR3 extends over 15 amino acids. The chain couples TRBV19 to TRBJ2-5, with TRBD1 matching 12 bases. The material sequenced was CD4+ or CD8+ T cells sorted from blood, taken in a trial of the OX40 agonist ivuxolimab. The receptor was derived from an adult with an advanced solid tumor such as melanoma, head and neck, liver or kidney cancer. The CDR3 sequence is CASSIGTGGYETQYF. CDR3 in DNA: TGTGCCAGTAGTATCGGGACAGGGGGCTATGAGACCCAGTACTTC.